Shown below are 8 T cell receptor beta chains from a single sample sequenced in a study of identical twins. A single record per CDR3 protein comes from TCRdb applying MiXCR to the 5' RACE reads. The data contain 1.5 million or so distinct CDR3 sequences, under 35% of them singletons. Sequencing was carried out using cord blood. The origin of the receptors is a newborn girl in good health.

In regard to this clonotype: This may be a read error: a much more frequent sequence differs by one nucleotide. The CDR3 DNA reads TGCGCCAGCAGCATAACCGGGACACGCAAAGAGACCCAGTACTTC. It specifies CASSITGTRKETQYF. This sequence joins TRBV5-1 and TRBJ2-4; D perhaps matches TRBD1 (6 bases). The DNA end is a closer match to TRBJ2-5, so the J assignment may be wrong. In germline, CDR1 is SGHRS, CDR2 YFSETQ. The CDR3 is made up of 15 amino acids.

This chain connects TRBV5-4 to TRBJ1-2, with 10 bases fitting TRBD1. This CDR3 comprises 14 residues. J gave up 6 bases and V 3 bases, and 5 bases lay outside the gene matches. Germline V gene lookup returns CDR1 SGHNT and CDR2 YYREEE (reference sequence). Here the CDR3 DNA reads TGTGCCAGCAGCTGGACAGGGGGTTTAAATGGCTACACCTTC. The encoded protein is CASSWTGGLNGYTF.

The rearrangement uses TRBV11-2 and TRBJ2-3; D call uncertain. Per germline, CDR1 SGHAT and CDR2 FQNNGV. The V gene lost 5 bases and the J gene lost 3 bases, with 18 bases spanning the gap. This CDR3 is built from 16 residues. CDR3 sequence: CASSLTPNPDTDTQYF. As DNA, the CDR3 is TGTGCCAGCAGCCTTACACCTAACCCCGATACAGATACGCAGTATTTT. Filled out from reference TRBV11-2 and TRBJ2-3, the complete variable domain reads EAGVAQSPRYKIIEKRQSVAFWCNPISGHATLYWYQQILGQGPKLLIQFQNNGVVDDSQLPKDRFSAERLKGVDSTLKIQPAKLEDSAVYLCASSLTPNPDTDTQYFGPGTRLTVL.

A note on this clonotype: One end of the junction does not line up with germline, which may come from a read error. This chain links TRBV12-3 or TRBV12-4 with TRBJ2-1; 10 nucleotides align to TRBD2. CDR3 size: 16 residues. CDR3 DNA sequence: TGTGCCGGCAGTGGCCAAAGCGGGGGGGCCTGGAATGAGCAGTTCTTC. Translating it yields CAGSGQSGGAWNEQFF.

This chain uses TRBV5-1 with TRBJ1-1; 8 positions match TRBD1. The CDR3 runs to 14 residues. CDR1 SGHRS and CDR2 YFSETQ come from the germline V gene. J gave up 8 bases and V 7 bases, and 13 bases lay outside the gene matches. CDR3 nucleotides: TGCGCCAGCGGCCGCACCAACCAGGGGGCGGAAGCTTTCTTT. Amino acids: CASGRTNQGAEAFF.

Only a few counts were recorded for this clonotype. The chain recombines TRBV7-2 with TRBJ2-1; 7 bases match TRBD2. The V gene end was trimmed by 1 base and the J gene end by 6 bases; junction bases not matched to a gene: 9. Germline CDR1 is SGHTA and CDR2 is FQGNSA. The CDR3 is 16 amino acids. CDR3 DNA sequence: TGTGCCAGCAGCTTAGTCCGGACTAGAAGGAGCAATGAGCAGTTCTTC. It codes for CASSLVRTRRSNEQFF. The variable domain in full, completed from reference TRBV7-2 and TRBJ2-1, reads GAGVSQSPSNKVTEKGKDVELRCDPISGHTALYWYRQSLGQGLEFLIYFQGNSAPDKSGLPSDRFSAERTGGSVSTLTIQRTQQEDSAVYLCASSLVRTRRSNEQFFGPGTRLTVL.

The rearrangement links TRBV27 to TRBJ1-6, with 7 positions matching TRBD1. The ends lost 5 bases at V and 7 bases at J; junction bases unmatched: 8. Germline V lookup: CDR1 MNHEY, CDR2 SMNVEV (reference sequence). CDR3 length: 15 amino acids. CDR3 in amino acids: CASSEDRRPNSPLHF. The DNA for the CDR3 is TGTGCCAGCAGTGAGGACAGGCGTCCGAATTCACCCCTCCACTTT.

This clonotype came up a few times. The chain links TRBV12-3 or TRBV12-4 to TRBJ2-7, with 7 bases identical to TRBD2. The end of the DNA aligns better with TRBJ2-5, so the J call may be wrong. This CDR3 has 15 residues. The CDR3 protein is CASSLRTGGGETQYF. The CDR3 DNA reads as TGTGCCAGCAGTTTAAGGACGGGAGGCGGGGAGACCCAGTACTTC.